These 2 T cell receptor beta chains originate from one sample sequenced in a study of a mutant IDH1 vaccine in newly diagnosed glioma. Sequenced by immunoSEQ multiplex PCR; TCRdb stores in-frame clones only, minus some. The table includes roughly 70,000 clones, less than 85% detected once. No antigens are known for them. Regarding time point: week 11, during vaccination. It was 300 ug of mutant IDH1 20-mer peptide that made up each vaccine dose, given with topical imiquimod. The sample consisted of PBMCs, taken from a glioma patient whose treatment included an IDH1 peptide vaccine. Source of these receptors: a woman aged 45-60 years with glioma.

The V gene is TRBV10-2, the J gene TRBJ2-7; 7 bases match TRBD1. Germline assignment: CDR1 WSHSY and CDR2 SAAADI. Trimming took 6 bases from V and 2 from J; bases not matched to a gene: 10. The CDR3 is 15 residues long. The CDR3 bases are TGCGCCAGCAGGGAGATGACAGGGTCGACCTACGAGCAGTACTTC. Protein product: CASREMTGSTYEQYF.

The V and J genes are TRBV7-2 and TRBJ1-5; D is undetermined. CDR3 length: 14 residues. The V and J ends lost 5 bases and 0 bases respectively, with 8 bases between them. Germline V CDR1 and CDR2: SGHTA, FQGNSA. Here the CDR3 reads CASSTTNSNQPQHF. The CDR3 DNA reads TGTGCCAGCAGCACTACAAATAGCAATCAGCCCCAGCATTTT.